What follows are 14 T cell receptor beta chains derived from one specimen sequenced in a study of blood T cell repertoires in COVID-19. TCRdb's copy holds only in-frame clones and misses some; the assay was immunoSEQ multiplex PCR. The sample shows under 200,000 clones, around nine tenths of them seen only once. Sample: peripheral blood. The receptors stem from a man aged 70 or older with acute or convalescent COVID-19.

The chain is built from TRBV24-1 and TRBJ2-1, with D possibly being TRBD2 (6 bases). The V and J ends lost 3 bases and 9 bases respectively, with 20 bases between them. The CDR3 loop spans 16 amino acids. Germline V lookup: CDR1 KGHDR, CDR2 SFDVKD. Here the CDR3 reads CATSDSGGKGIGEQFF. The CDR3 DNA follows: TGTGCCACCAGTGATAGCGGCGGGAAAGGGATAGGTGAGCAGTTCTTC.

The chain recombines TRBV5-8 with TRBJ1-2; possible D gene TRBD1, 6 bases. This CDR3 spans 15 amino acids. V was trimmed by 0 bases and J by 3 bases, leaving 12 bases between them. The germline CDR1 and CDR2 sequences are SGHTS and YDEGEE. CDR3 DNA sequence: TGTGCCAGCAGCTTGGGCTTTGGGGGCGACTATGGCTACACCTTC. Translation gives CASSLGFGGDYGYTF.

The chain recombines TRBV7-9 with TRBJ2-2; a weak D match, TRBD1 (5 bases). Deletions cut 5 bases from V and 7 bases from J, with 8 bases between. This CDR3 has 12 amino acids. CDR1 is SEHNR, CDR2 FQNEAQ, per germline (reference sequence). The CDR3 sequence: CASSPGRGELFF. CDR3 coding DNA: TGTGCCAGCAGCCCAGGGCGCGGGGAGCTGTTTTTT.

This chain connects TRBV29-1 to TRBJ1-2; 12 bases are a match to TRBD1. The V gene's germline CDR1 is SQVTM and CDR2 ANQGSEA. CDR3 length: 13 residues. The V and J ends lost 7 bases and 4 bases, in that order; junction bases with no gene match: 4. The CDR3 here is CSGGQGASYGYTF. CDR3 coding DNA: TGCAGCGGGGGACAGGGGGCAAGCTATGGCTACACCTTC.

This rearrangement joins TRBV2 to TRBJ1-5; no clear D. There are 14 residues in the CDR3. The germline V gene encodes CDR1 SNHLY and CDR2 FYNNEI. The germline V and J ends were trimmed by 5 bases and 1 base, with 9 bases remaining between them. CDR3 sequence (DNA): TGTGCCAGCAGTCCCGGGAGCAGCAATCAGCCCCAGCATTTT. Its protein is CASSPGSSNQPQHF.

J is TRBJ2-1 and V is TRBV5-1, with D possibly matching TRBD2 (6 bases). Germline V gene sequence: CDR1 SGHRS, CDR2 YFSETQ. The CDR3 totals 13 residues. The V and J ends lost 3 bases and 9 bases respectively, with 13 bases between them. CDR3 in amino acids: CASSSRAGPEQFF. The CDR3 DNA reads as TGCGCCAGCAGCTCCAGAGCGGGCCCTGAGCAGTTCTTC.

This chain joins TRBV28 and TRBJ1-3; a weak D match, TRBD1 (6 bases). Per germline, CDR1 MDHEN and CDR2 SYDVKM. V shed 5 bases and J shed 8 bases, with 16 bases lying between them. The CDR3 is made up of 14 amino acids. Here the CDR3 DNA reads TGTGCCAGCAGTCCCAGGGGACGGTGGGACACCATATATTTT. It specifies CASSPRGRWDTIYF.

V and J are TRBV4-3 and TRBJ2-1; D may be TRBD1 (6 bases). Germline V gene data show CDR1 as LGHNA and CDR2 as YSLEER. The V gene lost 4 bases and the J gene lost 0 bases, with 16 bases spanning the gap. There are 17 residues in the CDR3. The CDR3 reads CASSPGQYLSSYNEQFF. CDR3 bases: TGCGCCAGCAGCCCCGGACAGTATTTGAGCTCCTACAATGAGCAGTTCTTC.

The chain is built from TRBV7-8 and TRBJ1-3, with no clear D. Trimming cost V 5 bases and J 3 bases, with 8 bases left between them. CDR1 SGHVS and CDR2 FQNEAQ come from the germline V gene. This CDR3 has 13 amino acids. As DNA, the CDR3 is TGTGCCAGCAGCCGGTTACTTGGAAACACCATATATTTT. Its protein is CASSRLLGNTIYF.

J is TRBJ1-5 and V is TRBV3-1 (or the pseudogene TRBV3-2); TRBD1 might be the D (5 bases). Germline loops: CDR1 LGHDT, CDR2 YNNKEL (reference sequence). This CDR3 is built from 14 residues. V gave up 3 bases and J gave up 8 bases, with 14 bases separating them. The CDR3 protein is CASSHGWGGEPQHF. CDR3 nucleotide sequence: TGTGCCAGCAGCCATGGGTGGGGCGGAGAGCCCCAGCATTTT.

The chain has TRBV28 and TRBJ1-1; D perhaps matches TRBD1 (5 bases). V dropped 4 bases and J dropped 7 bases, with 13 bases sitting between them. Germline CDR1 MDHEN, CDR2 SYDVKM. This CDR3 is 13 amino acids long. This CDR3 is CASSWGEPREAFF. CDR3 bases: TGTGCCAGCAGTTGGGGGGAACCCCGTGAAGCTTTCTTT.

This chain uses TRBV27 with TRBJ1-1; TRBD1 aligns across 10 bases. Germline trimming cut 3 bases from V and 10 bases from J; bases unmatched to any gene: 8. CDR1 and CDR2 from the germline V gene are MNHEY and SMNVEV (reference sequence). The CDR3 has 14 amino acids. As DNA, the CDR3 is TGTGCCAGCAGTTTCCGCGACAGGGGGCGAGGAGCTTTCTTT. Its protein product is CASSFRDRGRGAFF.

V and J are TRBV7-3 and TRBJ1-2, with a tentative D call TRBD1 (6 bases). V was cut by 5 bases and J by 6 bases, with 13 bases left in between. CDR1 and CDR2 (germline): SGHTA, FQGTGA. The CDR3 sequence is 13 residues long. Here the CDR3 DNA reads TGTGCCAGCAGCAGGGGGAGGGAGGATGGCTACACCTTC. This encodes CASSRGREDGYTF.

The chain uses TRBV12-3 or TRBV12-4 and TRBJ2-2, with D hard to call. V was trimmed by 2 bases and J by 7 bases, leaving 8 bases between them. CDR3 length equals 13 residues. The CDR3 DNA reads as TGTGCCAGCAGTTTATTAGAGGTCGGGGAGCTGTTTTTT. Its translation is CASSLLEVGELFF.